This T cell receptor (beta chain) is from a study of T-cell memory formation after mild COVID-19. For the study at large: TCR clusters were mostly confined to one donor each. Regarding the study as a whole: Mainly in CM and EM were contracting CD4+ clones; CD8+ were in EMRA. CD4+ bias marked clones expanding day 15 to 37, unlike balanced contracting clones.

The germline gives CDR1 DFQATT, CDR2 SNEGSKA (reference sequence). This CDR3 contains 15 residues. The V gene lost 0 bases and the J gene lost 0 bases, with 12 bases spanning the gap. Barcoded TCR alpha and TCR beta cDNA libraries with UMIs came from 5'RACE using constant-segment primers. TCRdb processed the 5' RACE reads anew with MiXCR; each CDR3 protein has one entry. The table lists about 39,000 distinct CDR3 sequences, 6% to 7.5% of them singletons. This clonotype came up many times. Its antigen is undetermined. This TCR came from an adult who had mild COVID-19 (a few samples of this study predate the infection). Cell type and time point are not known. The sequencing sample was made of PBMCs or a T cell subset sorted from them (not recorded which). The chain combines TRBV20-1 with TRBJ2-7; D not resolved. CDR3 sequence reads: CSARDWAPGSYEQYF. CDR3 nucleotide sequence: TGCAGTGCTAGAGATTGGGCCCCGGGCTCCTACGAGCAGTACTTC.